This T cell receptor (beta chain) originates from a study of glioma-infiltrating T cells after dendritic cell vaccination. Study information: Dendritic cell vaccine was injected intradermally three times, biweekly.

The immunoSEQ assay amplified TCRB CDR3 from up to 2 ug DNA. Amplification used 60 V beta primers and 13 J beta primers. Some clones are missing from TCRdb's copy, which holds only in-frame ones; the method was immunoSEQ multiplex PCR. The sample lists 70,000 to 90,000 clones; 83% were seen once. Time point noted: after dendritic cell vaccination, including at tumor progression/relapse. This clone was found once. The germline V gene has CDR1 MDHEN and CDR2 SYDVKM. The V and J ends lost 6 bases and 4 bases, in that order; junction bases with no gene match: 6. This CDR3 has 14 residues. This receptor was identified in a human donor with glioblastoma. This rearrangement joins TRBV28 to TRBJ2-5, with 9 bases that match TRBD2. Material: blood, obtained after dendritic cell vaccination. CDR3 protein: CASRRGGVLETQYF. Here the CDR3 DNA reads TGTGCCAGCAGGCGGGGGGGCGTGTTAGAGACCCAGTACTTC.